These 19 T cell receptor beta chains were sequenced from one sample in a study of metastatic and nonmetastatic thyroid tumors. Thyroid surgery was performed in patients who had received no treatment beforehand. TCRdb re-called the PCR reads through MiXCR. Altogether about 11,000 clones are present, 25% to 30% being singletons, with the ten largest covering 16%. The source material was tumor tissue. The origin of the receptors is a female donor with papillary thyroid cancer or a benign thyroid nodule (not recorded which). Some clones in this sample may be carry-over from other donors' samples.

CDR3 sequence: CSARDITGALYEKLFF. CDR3 bases: TGCAGTGCTAGAGATATCACAGGGGCTTTATATGAAAAACTGTTTTTT. This chain joins TRBV20-1 and TRBJ1-4; the match to TRBD1 covers 7 bases. Germline V gene sequence: CDR1 DFQATT, CDR2 SNEGSKA (reference sequence). The CDR3 length is 16 residues. The ends lost 0 bases at V and 6 bases at J; junction bases unmatched: 10.

The gene calls are TRBV2 and TRBJ1-2, with D hard to call. The CDR3 consists of 12 residues. CDR1 is SNHLY and CDR2 is FYNNEI in the germline V gene. Between the trimmed V and J ends, which lost 7 bases and 2 bases, there was a span of 8 bases. The CDR3 protein is CASTVSNYGYTF. CDR3 in DNA: TGTGCCAGCACGGTGTCGAACTATGGCTACACCTTC.

Only one count was recorded for this clone. The chain combines TRBV18 with TRBJ1-1; D unclear. This CDR3 comprises 15 residues. Germline V gene data show CDR1 as KGHSH and CDR2 as LQKENI. V lost 5 bases and J 1 base, leaving 14 bases between the germline ends. The CDR3 spells CASSALYRSNTEAFF. CDR3 DNA sequence: TGTGCCAGCTCAGCGTTGTACAGATCGAACACTGAAGCTTTCTTT.

In its sample, this clone ranks as medium-sized. This chain uses TRBV5-1 with TRBJ2-1; 9 bases map to TRBD2. J gave up 9 bases and V 0 bases, and 4 bases lay outside the gene matches. The CDR3 contains 14 residues. Germline CDR1 is SGHRS and CDR2 is YFSETQ. CDR3 residues: CASSLELAGGEQFF. In DNA form, the CDR3 reads TGCGCCAGCAGCTTGGAACTAGCGGGTGGTGAGCAGTTCTTC.

The sample holds a few counts of this clone. The chain carries TRBV15 and TRBJ2-3; D unresolved. Trimming pared 4 bases from V and 3 bases from J, leaving 5 bases between. The CDR3 sequence is 12 residues long. Germline V lookup: CDR1 LNHNV, CDR2 YYDKDF (reference sequence). The CDR3, as DNA: TGTGCCACCAGCATAGAAACAGATACGCAGTATTTT. Protein product: CATSIETDTQYF.

This clone was recorded many times. The chain couples TRBV20-1 to TRBJ2-6; a weak D match, TRBD1 (5 bases). V dropped 5 bases and J dropped 2 bases, with 13 bases sitting between them. The CDR3 contains 15 residues. The germline V gene has CDR1 DFQATT and CDR2 SNEGSKA (reference sequence). The DNA for the CDR3 is TGCAGTGCTGAGCCCGCCAGGGCTGGGGCCAACGTCCTGACTTTC. Translated, it gives CSAEPARAGANVLTF.

By its share, this clone is medium-sized (0.01 to 0.1%). This chain connects TRBV28 to TRBJ2-7, with a possible D match to TRBD2 (6 bases). V was shortened by 5 bases and J by 4 bases, with 24 bases between the two germline ends. Per the germline V gene, CDR1 is MDHEN and CDR2 is SYDVKM. The CDR3 is 17 residues long. For the CDR3, the DNA is TGTGCCAGCAGTCCAATCGGCAGAATGACTAGTTCGTACGAGCAGTACTTC. Residues: CASSPIGRMTSSYEQYF.

This clone is judged medium-sized (0.01 to 0.1%). The chain employs TRBV27 and TRBJ2-1; 12 positions agree with TRBD2. The ends lost 7 bases at V and 8 bases at J; junction bases unmatched: 9. The CDR3 runs 15 residues. Germline CDR1 MNHEY, CDR2 SMNVEV (reference sequence). CDR3 residues: CASNFLAGGVHEQFF. The CDR3 DNA follows: TGTGCCAGCAATTTCCTAGCGGGAGGGGTACATGAGCAGTTCTTC.

The chain recombines TRBV20-1 with TRBJ1-2, with no clear D. Trimming removed 0 bases from V and 10 bases from J, with 18 bases in between. Germline-derived CDR1 and CDR2 are DFQATT and SNEGSKA (reference sequence). The CDR3 extends over 14 amino acids. The CDR3 protein is CSARDFPPTPIYTF. The CDR3 coding sequence is TGCAGTGCTAGAGATTTTCCCCCGACACCCATCTACACCTTC.

V usage is TRBV20-1 and J usage is TRBJ2-3, with unresolved D. CDR3 length: 12 amino acids. Looked up from germline, CDR1 is DFQATT and CDR2 is SNEGSKA (reference sequence). V was cut by 2 bases and J by 6 bases, with 9 bases left in between. CDR3 nucleotide sequence: TGCAGTGCTAGATCCTTGCTGGATACGCAGTATTTT. It is translated as CSARSLLDTQYF.

This clone was seen repeatedly, ten times or more. This sequence may be a read error, since a much larger clone differs from it by one base. Here the CDR3 reads CSASGGERGWPDTQYF. The CDR3, as DNA: TGCAGTGCTAGTGGGGGGGAGCGGGGTTGGCCAGATACGCAGTATTTT. This sequence joins TRBV20-1 and TRBJ2-3; TRBD2 matches at 7 bases. The germline V gene has CDR1 DFQATT and CDR2 SNEGSKA (reference sequence). Germline trimming cut 3 bases from V and 4 bases from J; bases unmatched to any gene: 13. There are 16 residues in the CDR3.

The chain has TRBV10-2 and TRBJ2-7, with D uncertain. V lost 6 bases and J 3 bases, leaving 9 bases between the germline ends. CDR3 length equals 12 residues. The V gene's germline CDR1 is WSHSY and CDR2 SAAADI. CDR3 nucleotide sequence: TGCGCCAGCAGGGAGAGTCTCTACGAGCAGTACTTC. This translates into CASRESLYEQYF.

The gene calls are TRBV7-6 and TRBJ2-7; D assignment may be TRBD1 or TRBD2 (5 bases each). Germline assignment: CDR1 SGHVS and CDR2 FNYEAQ. The CDR3 spans 13 residues. V was pared by 5 bases and J by 2 bases, with 10 bases between. The CDR3 DNA reads as TGTGCCAGCAGCCGGGACCGAGCCTACGAGCAGTACTTC. Amino acid sequence: CASSRDRAYEQYF. Combining the CDR3 with reference TRBV7-6 and TRBJ2-7 gives the whole variable domain GAGVSQSPRYKVTKRGQDVALRCDPISGHVSLYWYRQALGQGPEFLTYFNYEAQQDKSGLPNDRFSAERPEGSISTLTIQRTEQRDSAMYRCASSRDRAYEQYFGPGTRLTVT.

V usage is TRBV4-1 and J usage is TRBJ2-1; perhaps D is TRBD1 or TRBD2 (5 bases each). V was clipped by 2 bases and J by 0 bases, with 26 bases between them. CDR1 is MGHRA and CDR2 is YSYEKL in the germline V gene. The CDR3 has 21 amino acids. The CDR3 nucleotides are TGCGCCAGCAGCCAATTCGCCTATGGGGGTAGCATGGGGAGCTCCTACAATGAGCAGTTCTTC. This codes for CASSQFAYGGSMGSSYNEQFF.

The V gene is TRBV6-1, the J gene TRBJ1-1, with a possible D match to TRBD1 (5 bases). CDR3 length: 14 residues. Germline values: CDR1 MNHNS, CDR2 SASEGT. V lost 4 bases and J 5 bases, leaving 14 bases between the germline ends. The DNA of the CDR3 is TGTGCCAGCAGTGGCTGGGGGATTGGAACTGAAGCTTTCTTT. Protein sequence: CASSGWGIGTEAFF.

By sample share, this clone is medium-sized. V usage is TRBV10-3 and J usage is TRBJ2-1; D not resolved. Deletions cut 0 bases from V and 6 bases from J, with 3 bases between. The CDR3 is made up of 12 amino acids. Germline-derived CDR1 and CDR2 are ENHRY and SYGVKD. DNA of the CDR3: TGTGCCATCAGTGAGTCAGGCAATGAGCAGTTCTTC. Its protein product is CAISESGNEQFF.

This clone appeared a few times. The chain links TRBV2 to TRBJ1-5; D remains unclear. Trimming removed 6 bases at V and 7 bases at J, with 16 bases between. The CDR3 spans 14 residues. CDR1 SNHLY and CDR2 FYNNEI come from the germline V gene. CDR3 bases: TGTGCCAGCAGCCCCCTTGTACCGGGGCAGCCCCAGCATTTT. This translates into CASSPLVPGQPQHF.

This clone was seen just once. The junction shows a germline mismatch at one end, possibly a read error. CDR3 DNA: TGCGCCAACAGCCCGAACCTGCTGAACACTGAACCTTTCTTT. Residues: CANSPNLLNTEPFF. V is TRBV4-1 and J is TRBJ1-1; D is unclear. There are 14 residues in the CDR3. Looked up from germline, CDR1 is MGHRA and CDR2 is YSYEKL.

The chain employs TRBV7-9 and TRBJ2-7, with unresolved D. The CDR3 is made up of 13 amino acids. Germline lookup yields CDR1 SEHNR and CDR2 FQNEAQ (reference sequence). Trimming stripped 3 bases from V and 0 bases from J, with 6 bases between. This chain's CDR3 is CASSFDGSYEQYF. As DNA, the CDR3 is TGTGCCAGCAGCTTCGACGGCTCCTACGAGCAGTACTTC.